The TCR beta chain described here comes from a study of T cell clonality in common variable immunodeficiency. Study outcomes and limitations: In common variable immunodeficiency, TCR beta chains reportedly carried fewer deletions and N-nucleotide insertions.

The CDR3 is made up of 13 amino acids. Germline CDR1 MNHEY, CDR2 SVGEGT. V lost 7 bases and J lost 7, with 16 bases in between. Only a few counts were recorded for this clone. What it binds is unknown. The CDR3 is cut off 3 residues early in the read; its end comes from the germline J gene. Patients had low serum IgG, IgA and/or IgM and specific antibody deficiency. Of CVID subjects, approximately 15 were female and 25 to 30 male, mean age around 36. Only in-frame clones appear in the TCRdb table, and some are missing; sequencing was by immunoSEQ multiplex PCR. The sample holds tens of thousands of clones, and no clone turns up only once.

V is TRBV6-2 or TRBV6-3 and J is TRBJ1-2; weak D call: TRBD1 (5 bases). Material: peripheral blood mononuclear cells. The sequence came from a human donor with common variable immunodeficiency. CDR3 DNA, as far as it was read: TGTGCCAGCAAACTAACCAGGGATCCTGGC. Translating it yields CASKLTRDPG. The whole CDR3 sequence reads CASKLTRDPGYTF.